Shown below are 8 T cell receptor beta chains from a single sample sequenced in a study of blood T cell repertoires in COVID-19. The method was immunoSEQ multiplex PCR; TCRdb's version includes in-frame clones alone and lacks a portion of them. Of 270,000 or so clones in the sample, roughly 90% were seen once. The sequenced sample consisted of PBMCs or T cells enriched from blood (not recorded which). Source of these receptors: a woman aged 40 to 50 with acute COVID-19.

The rearrangement uses TRBV19 and TRBJ1-4, with D tentatively TRBD1 (6 bases). Trimming shortened V by 5 bases and J by 4 bases, and 14 bases separated the two germline ends. The germline gives CDR1 LNHDA, CDR2 SQIVND (reference sequence). The CDR3 is 15 amino acids. The CDR3 DNA reads as TGTGCCAGTAGTCCCCGGGACACAGATAATGAAAAACTGTTTTTT. Its translation: CASSPRDTDNEKLFF.

The CDR3 bases are TGTGCCACCAGCAGACCTCGGGGACAGAACACTGAAGCTTTCTTT. It is translated as CATSRPRGQNTEAFF. This chain uses TRBV15 with TRBJ1-1; maybe TRBD1 (6 bases). Germline CDR1 reads LNHNV; CDR2 reads YYDKDF (reference sequence). The CDR3 totals 15 residues. V was trimmed by 2 bases and J by 1 base, leaving 11 bases between them. Filled out from reference TRBV15 and TRBJ1-1, the complete variable domain reads DAMVIQNPRYQVTQFGKPVTLSCSQTLNHNVMYWYQQKSSQAPKLLFHYYDKDFNNEADTPDNFQSRRPNTSFCFLDIRSPGLGDTAMYLCATSRPRGQNTEAFFGQGTRLTVV.

V and J are TRBV9 and TRBJ1-6, with 10 positions matching TRBD1. This CDR3 region has 12 residues. The germline CDR1 and CDR2 sequences are SGDLS and YYNGEE. V gave up 7 bases and J gave up 14 bases; unmatched junction bases: 6. The CDR3 spells CASSGTGESLHF. CDR3 bases: TGTGCCAGCTCCGGGACAGGGGAATCCCTCCACTTT.

The genes are TRBV28 and TRBJ1-5; D call uncertain. Germline loops: CDR1 MDHEN, CDR2 SYDVKM. V was shortened by 6 bases and J by 0 bases, with 6 bases between the two germline ends. The CDR3 spans 13 residues. The CDR3 nucleotides are TGTGCCAGCAGGCAGGATAGCAATCAGCCCCAGCATTTT. It yields the protein CASRQDSNQPQHF.

This rearrangement joins TRBV5-6 to TRBJ2-7, with D perhaps TRBD2 (6 bases). Trimming took 4 bases from V and 0 from J, leaving 11 bases between them. This CDR3 spans 14 amino acids. CDR1 and CDR2 from the germline V gene are SGHDT and YYEEEE. The CDR3 region has the DNA TGTGCCAGCAGCCGTTTCGGGAGCTCCTACGAGCAGTACTTC. Protein product: CASSRFGSSYEQYF. The whole variable domain, remainder taken from reference TRBV5-6 and TRBJ2-7, is DAGVTQSPTHLIKTRGQQVTLRCSPKSGHDTVSWYQQALGQGPQFIFQYYEEEERQRGNFPDRFSGHQFPNYSSELNVNALLLGDSALYLCASSRFGSSYEQYFGPGTRLTVT.

This rearrangement joins TRBV7-9 to TRBJ1-6, with 9 bases aligning to TRBD1. The CDR3 length is 14 residues. After removal of 8 bases from V and 9 bases from J, the junction contained 8 bases not matched to a gene. Germline-derived CDR1 and CDR2 are SEHNR and FQNEAQ (reference sequence). DNA of the CDR3: TGTGCCAGCTCCCCCGGGACAGGGACTTCACCCCTCCACTTT. Amino acid sequence: CASSPGTGTSPLHF.

V is TRBV7-9 and J is TRBJ2-3, with 7 bases lining up with TRBD1. CDR3 size: 15 residues. From germline, CDR1 is SEHNR and CDR2 FQNEAQ (reference sequence). V shed 7 bases, J shed 2 bases, and the junction held 9 bases outside the gene matches. Here the CDR3 DNA reads TGTGCCAGCACCCGACAGGGCGCCTACACAGATACGCAGTATTTT. Its translation: CASTRQGAYTDTQYF.

This clone showed up just once. This chain joins TRBV28 and TRBJ2-1, with D possibly being TRBD2 (6 bases). This CDR3 is 15 amino acids long. V lost 4 bases to trimming and J lost 0 bases, with 10 bases between them. CDR1 and CDR2 from the germline V gene are MDHEN and SYDVKM. CDR3 DNA sequence: TGTGCCAGCAGTTCGGCGGGAAGCTCCTACAATGAGCAGTTCTTC. Its protein product is CASSSAGSSYNEQFF. Full variable domain (missing parts from reference TRBV28 and TRBJ2-1): DVKVTQSSRYLVKRTGEKVFLECVQDMDHENMFWYRQDPGLGLRLIYFSYDVKMKEKGDIPEGYSVSREKKERFSLILESASTNQTSMYLCASSSAGSSYNEQFFGPGTRLTVL.